Listed here is a single T cell receptor (beta chain). The CDR3 spans 16 residues. In the source study's methods: Quantification of nucleated cells was approximated via reference gene primer amplification. Data came from immunoSEQ multiplex PCR; TCRdb stores just in-frame clones and leaves some out. That table furnishes V, J and clone size, whereas the DNA furnished D and trimming. The sample carries fewer than 200,000 clones, about 88% recorded once. The entry originates in a study of blood T cell repertoires in COVID-19. Study background: Whether acute or convalescent, the COVID-19 samples came from the United States, Italy and Spain.

Participants, about 18 to 89 years old, spanned 24 US areas. Assignment of participants to cohorts was predicated upon participant-reported clinical history. This TCR was recovered from a man aged 45-65 years who had recovered from COVID-19. Sequencing input: PBMCs or T cells enriched from blood (not recorded which). This chain joins TRBV12-2 and TRBJ2-5; the DNA was not used to check the table's D call, TRBD2. TRBV12-2 is deemed a pseudogene. The CDR3 spells CASRPDGLAGQETQYF. CDR3 DNA: TGTGCAAGTCGCCCCGACGGACTAGCGGGACAAGAGACCCAGTACTTC.